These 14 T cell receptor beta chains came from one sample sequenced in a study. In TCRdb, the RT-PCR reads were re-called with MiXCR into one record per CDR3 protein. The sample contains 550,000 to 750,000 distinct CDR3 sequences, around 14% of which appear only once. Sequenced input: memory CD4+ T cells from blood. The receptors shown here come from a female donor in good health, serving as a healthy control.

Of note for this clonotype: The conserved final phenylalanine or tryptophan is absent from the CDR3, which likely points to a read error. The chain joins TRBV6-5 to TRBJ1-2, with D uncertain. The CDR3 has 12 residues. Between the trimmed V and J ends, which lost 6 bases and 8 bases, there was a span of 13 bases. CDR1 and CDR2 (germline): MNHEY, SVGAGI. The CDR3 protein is CASRPLVGGYTY. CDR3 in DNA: TGTGCCAGCAGACCCCTTGTGGGGGGCTACACCTAC.

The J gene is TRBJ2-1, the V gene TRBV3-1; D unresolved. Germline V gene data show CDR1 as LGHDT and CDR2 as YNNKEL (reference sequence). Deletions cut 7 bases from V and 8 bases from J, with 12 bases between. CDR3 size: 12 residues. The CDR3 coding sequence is TGTGCCAGCACCGCCCAAGGGCATGAGCAGTTCTTC. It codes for CASTAQGHEQFF.

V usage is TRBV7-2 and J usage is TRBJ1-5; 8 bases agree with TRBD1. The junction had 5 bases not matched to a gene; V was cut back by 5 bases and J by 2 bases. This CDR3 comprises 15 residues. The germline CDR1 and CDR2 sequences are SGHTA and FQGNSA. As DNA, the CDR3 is TGTGCCAGCAGCCCGACAGGGGATGGCAATCAGCCCCAGCATTTT. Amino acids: CASSPTGDGNQPQHF.

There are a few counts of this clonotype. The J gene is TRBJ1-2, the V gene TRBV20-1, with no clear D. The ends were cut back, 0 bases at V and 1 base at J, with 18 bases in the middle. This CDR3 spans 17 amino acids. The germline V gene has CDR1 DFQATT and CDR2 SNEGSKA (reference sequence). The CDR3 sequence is CSARDIEPNTINYGYTF. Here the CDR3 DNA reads TGCAGTGCTAGAGATATCGAACCTAACACGATTAACTATGGCTACACCTTC.

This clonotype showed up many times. CDR3: CAISGASEDSPLHF. CDR3 bases: TGTGCCATCAGTGGGGCCTCGGAGGATTCACCCCTCCACTTT. The chain has TRBV10-3 and TRBJ1-6; D is undetermined. V was trimmed by 4 bases and J by 8 bases, leaving 12 bases between them. The CDR3 has 14 amino acids. Germline CDR1 is ENHRY and CDR2 is SYGVKD.

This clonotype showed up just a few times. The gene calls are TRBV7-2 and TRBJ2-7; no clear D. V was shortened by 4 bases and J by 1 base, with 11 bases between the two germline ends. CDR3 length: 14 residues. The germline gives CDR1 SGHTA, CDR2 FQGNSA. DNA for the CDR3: TGTGCCAGCAGCTCCTACTTGGCTTCCTACGAGCAGTACTTC. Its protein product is CASSSYLASYEQYF.

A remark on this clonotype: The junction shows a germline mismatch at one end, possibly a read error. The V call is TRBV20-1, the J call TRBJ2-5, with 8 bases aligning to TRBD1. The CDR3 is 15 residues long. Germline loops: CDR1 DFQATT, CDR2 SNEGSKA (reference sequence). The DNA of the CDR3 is TGCTGTGCTAGAGGGAGCTCAGGGGGCCGAGAGACCCAGTACTTC. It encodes CCARGSSGGRETQYF.

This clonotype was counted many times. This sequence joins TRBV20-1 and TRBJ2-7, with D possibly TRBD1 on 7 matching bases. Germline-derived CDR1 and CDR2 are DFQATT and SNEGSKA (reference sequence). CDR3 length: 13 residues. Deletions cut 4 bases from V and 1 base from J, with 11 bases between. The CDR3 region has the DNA TGCAGTGCTATGACAGGGACTTCCTACGAGCAGTACTTC. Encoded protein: CSAMTGTSYEQYF.

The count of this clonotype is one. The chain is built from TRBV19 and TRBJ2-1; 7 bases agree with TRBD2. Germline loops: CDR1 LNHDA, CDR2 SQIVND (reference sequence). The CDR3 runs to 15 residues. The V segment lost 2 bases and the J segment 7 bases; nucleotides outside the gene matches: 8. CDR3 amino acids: CASSILRAGVNEQFF. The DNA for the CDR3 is TGTGCCAGTAGTATACTCAGGGCGGGAGTAAATGAGCAGTTCTTC.

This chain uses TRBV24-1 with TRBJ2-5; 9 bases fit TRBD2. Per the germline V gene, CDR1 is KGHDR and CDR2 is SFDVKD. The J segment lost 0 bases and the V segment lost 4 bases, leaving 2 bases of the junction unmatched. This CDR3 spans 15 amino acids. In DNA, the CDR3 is TGTGCCACCAGTGAGACTAGCGGTTACCAAGAGACCCAGTACTTC. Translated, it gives CATSETSGYQETQYF.

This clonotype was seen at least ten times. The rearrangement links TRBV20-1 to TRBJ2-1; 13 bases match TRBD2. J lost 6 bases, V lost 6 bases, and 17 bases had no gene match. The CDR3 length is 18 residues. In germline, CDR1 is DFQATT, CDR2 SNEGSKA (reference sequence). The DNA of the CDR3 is TGCAGTGCCGGTACTAGCGGGAGGGCCGAGCTCGCTCGCAATGAGCAGTTCTTC. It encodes CSAGTSGRAELARNEQFF.

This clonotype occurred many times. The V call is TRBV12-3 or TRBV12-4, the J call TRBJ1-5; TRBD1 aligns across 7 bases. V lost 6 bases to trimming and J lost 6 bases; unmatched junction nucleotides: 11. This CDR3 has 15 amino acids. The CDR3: CASSTSRGHIQPQHF. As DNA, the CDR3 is TGTGCCAGCAGCACGTCGAGGGGGCATATTCAGCCCCAGCATTTT.

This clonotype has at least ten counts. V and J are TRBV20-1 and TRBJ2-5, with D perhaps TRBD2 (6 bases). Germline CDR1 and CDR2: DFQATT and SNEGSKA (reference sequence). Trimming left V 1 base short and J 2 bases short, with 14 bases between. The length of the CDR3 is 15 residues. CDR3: CSARVPGLRQETQYF. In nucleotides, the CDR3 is TGCAGTGCTAGAGTCCCGGGACTCCGGCAAGAGACCCAGTACTTC.

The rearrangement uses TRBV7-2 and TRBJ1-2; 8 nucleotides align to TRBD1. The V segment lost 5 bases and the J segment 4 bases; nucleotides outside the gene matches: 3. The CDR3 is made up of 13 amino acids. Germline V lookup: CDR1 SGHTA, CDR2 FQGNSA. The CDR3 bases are TGTGCCAGCAGCACTACAGGGGGCTATGGCTACACCTTC. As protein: CASSTTGGYGYTF. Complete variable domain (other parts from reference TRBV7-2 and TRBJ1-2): GAGVSQSPSNKVTEKGKDVELRCDPISGHTALYWYRQSLGQGLEFLIYFQGNSAPDKSGLPSDRFSAERTGGSVSTLTIQRTQQEDSAVYLCASSTTGGYGYTFGSGTRLTVV.